Below, 20 T cell receptor beta chains from the same sample are listed, as sequenced in a study of T cell responses to AZD1222 COVID-19 vaccine (dated by TCRdb to the early 2020s). Receptor libraries were prepared by the immunoSEQ multiplex PCR assay. Entries here come from immuneACCESS through TCRdb and include only in-frame sequences with V and J called. Some clones fail to appear in such tables; in the studies checked, an unresolved V gene covers under half of the shortfall, and the cause of the remainder is unknown. The sample yields roughly 140,000 clones; around 90% were counted once. Roughly 5% of the sample is in the top ten clones. The label giving this sample's time point can be read as: baseline before first vaccination. This material consisted of peripheral blood, taken on day 0 of AZD1222 vaccination. All receptors come from an adult in good health.

The chain employs TRBV4-2 and TRBJ2-7; the match to TRBD2 covers 11 bases. V lost 4 bases and J lost 2; bases outside the gene matches: 7. Germline values: CDR1 LGHNA, CDR2 YNFKEQ. This CDR3 has 16 amino acids. CDR3 sequence (DNA): TGTGCCAGCAGCCCGACACTAGCGGGGGACCCCTACGAGCAGTACTTC. Its protein is CASSPTLAGDPYEQYF.

The chain has TRBV15 and TRBJ1-1; the match to TRBD1 covers 8 bases. The V segment lost 0 bases and the J segment 5 bases; nucleotides outside the gene matches: 8. Germline V CDR1 and CDR2: LNHNV, YYDKDF (reference sequence). The CDR3 runs to 16 residues. This chain's CDR3 is CATSRDGPDRGTEAFF. CDR3 nucleotide sequence: TGTGCCACCAGCAGAGATGGCCCCGACAGGGGTACTGAAGCTTTCTTT.

This clone was seen only once. This chain joins TRBV7-3 and TRBJ2-1, with 13 bases fitting TRBD2. The germline V gene has CDR1 SGHTA and CDR2 FQGTGA. Trimming took 5 bases from V and 8 from J; bases not matched to a gene: 15. The CDR3 consists of 18 residues. The CDR3 DNA is TGTGCCAGCAGCCATGCCCCCCTTACTAGCGGGGGGGCCGATGAGCAGTTCTTC. Translating it yields CASSHAPLTSGGADEQFF.

The chain couples TRBV6-2 or TRBV6-3 to TRBJ1-2, with 7 bases identical to TRBD1. J lost 4 bases, V lost 4 bases, and 3 bases had no gene match. This CDR3 is 13 amino acids long. The germline V gene encodes CDR1 MNHEY and CDR2 SVGEGT. CDR3 bases: TGTGCCAGCAGTTCACAGGGGTTCTATGGCTACACCTTC. Amino acids: CASSSQGFYGYTF.

The gene calls are TRBV19 and TRBJ1-2; no firm D call. Between the trimmed V and J ends, which lost 7 bases and 5 bases, there was a span of 14 bases. Per the germline V gene, CDR1 is LNHDA and CDR2 is SQIVND (reference sequence). The CDR3 length is 13 residues. The CDR3 sequence is CASTKGLDYGYTF. CDR3 in DNA: TGTGCCAGTACCAAAGGACTTGATTATGGCTACACCTTC.

This clone has only one observation. The J gene is TRBJ1-4, the V gene TRBV6-5, with D uncertain. The CDR3 is made up of 13 amino acids. The germline V and J ends were trimmed by 6 bases and 0 bases, with 5 bases remaining between them. The germline gives CDR1 MNHEY, CDR2 SVGAGI. CDR3 DNA: TGTGCCAGCAGAGGTTCAACTAATGAAAAACTGTTTTTT. Encoded protein: CASRGSTNEKLFF.

The chain has TRBV6-5 and TRBJ1-4; D unclear. Germline CDR1 reads MNHEY; CDR2 reads SVGAGI. The CDR3 spans 12 residues. V lost 6 bases and J lost 8, with 10 bases in between. CDR3 in amino acids: CASRHGREKLFF. In DNA, the CDR3 is TGTGCCAGCAGGCATGGCCGGGAAAAACTGTTTTTT.

This chain links TRBV7-2 with TRBJ1-6; D is unclear. This CDR3 is built from 14 residues. The ends were cut back, 7 bases at V and 0 bases at J, with 7 bases in the middle. The germline gives CDR1 SGHTA, CDR2 FQGNSA. The CDR3 DNA is TGTGCCAGCACCTCAGGCTCCTATAATTCACCCCTCCACTTT. Protein sequence: CASTSGSYNSPLHF.

The V and J genes are TRBV27 and TRBJ2-1, with 15 bases lining up with TRBD2. The CDR3 spans 14 residues. J gave up 9 bases and V 5 bases, and 2 bases lay outside the gene matches. The V gene's germline CDR1 is MNHEY and CDR2 SMNVEV (reference sequence). This CDR3 reads CASSPGLAGGEQFF. The CDR3 DNA is TGTGCCAGCAGTCCGGGACTAGCGGGAGGTGAGCAGTTCTTC.

V gene TRBV28 combines with J gene TRBJ1-5; no definite D call. Germline V gene data show CDR1 as MDHEN and CDR2 as SYDVKM. The CDR3 covers 14 residues. Trimming left V 5 bases short and J 5 bases short, with 13 bases between. The CDR3 nucleotides read TGTGCCAGCAGTCGCCTGACGGTTGATCAGCCCCAGCATTTT. Encoded protein: CASSRLTVDQPQHF.

V gene TRBV6-2 or TRBV6-3 combines with J gene TRBJ1-5; D gene uncertain. The length of the CDR3 is 15 residues. Trimming took 6 bases from V and 3 from J, leaving 15 bases between them. The germline V gene has CDR1 MNHEY and CDR2 SVGEGT. CDR3 sequence: CASSRPGGVNQPQHF. CDR3 nucleotide sequence: TGTGCCAGCAGCCGACCCGGTGGGGTCAATCAGCCCCAGCATTTT.

This chain links TRBV28 with TRBJ2-1; no definite D call. The germline gives CDR1 MDHEN, CDR2 SYDVKM. This CDR3 region has 15 residues. The V end lost 2 bases, the J end lost 2 bases, and 10 bases lay between the germline ends. CDR3 nucleotides: TGTGCCAGCAGTTTACTCTCCGTCCCCTACAATGAGCAGTTCTTC. Amino acids: CASSLLSVPYNEQFF.

The chain carries TRBV6-1 and TRBJ2-3; D gene uncertain. Germline V gene data show CDR1 as MNHNS and CDR2 as SASEGT. Trimming left V 1 base short and J 2 bases short, with 7 bases between. The CDR3 has 14 residues. CDR3 sequence reads: CASSEGHTTDTQYF. For the CDR3, the DNA is TGTGCCAGCAGTGAAGGACATACCACAGATACGCAGTATTTT.

This chain connects TRBV9 to TRBJ1-2, with D maybe TRBD1 (5 bases). The CDR3 is 14 amino acids. Germline values: CDR1 SGDLS, CDR2 YYNGEE. Trimming cost V 3 bases and J 3 bases, with 12 bases left between them. The CDR3 bases are TGTGCCAGCAGCGCGACCGGGACTTACTATGGCTACACCTTC. It translates to CASSATGTYYGYTF.

This clone has a single count. The chain links TRBV5-1 to TRBJ2-5; D may be TRBD2 (6 bases). The germline V gene encodes CDR1 SGHRS and CDR2 YFSETQ. Trimming pared 6 bases from V and 5 bases from J, leaving 20 bases between. The CDR3 has 15 residues. The CDR3 loop reads CASNSLGYAGETQYF. The CDR3 nucleotides read TGCGCCAGCAACTCCCTCGGTTACGCGGGGGAGACCCAGTACTTC.

The chain has TRBV19 and TRBJ2-7; D unclear. Germline CDR1 and CDR2: LNHDA and SQIVND (reference sequence). Between the trimmed V and J ends, which lost 5 bases and 6 bases, there was a span of 17 bases. The CDR3 runs 14 residues. The CDR3 nucleotides are TGTGCCAGTAGTGACGCTTCCGGGTGGAGCGAGCAGTACTTC. Translation gives CASSDASGWSEQYF.

The chain couples TRBV29-1 to TRBJ2-1; the match to TRBD2 covers 10 bases. This CDR3 comprises 15 residues. With 8 bases clipped from V and 8 bases from J, the junction kept 15 bases outside the gene matches. From germline, CDR1 is SQVTM and CDR2 ANQGSEA. CDR3 coding DNA: TGCAGCATTCCCGGAGCGGGGGGGGCCGGGGATGAGCAGTTCTTC. Its translation is CSIPGAGGAGDEQFF.

The V gene is TRBV9, the J gene TRBJ2-3; 8 positions match TRBD2. With V trimmed by 4 bases and J by 5 bases, 12 bases remained unmatched. This CDR3 spans 16 amino acids. Germline-derived CDR1 and CDR2 are SGDLS and YYNGEE. This CDR3 reads CASSPISGSSVDTQYF. The DNA for the CDR3 is TGTGCCAGCAGCCCTATCAGCGGGAGCTCGGTAGATACGCAGTATTTT.

This chain connects TRBV27 to TRBJ2-2; 8 nucleotides align to TRBD2. The V gene's germline CDR1 is MNHEY and CDR2 SMNVEV (reference sequence). V was pared by 6 bases and J by 4 bases, with 10 bases of the junction left unmatched. The CDR3 loop spans 16 amino acids. Here the CDR3 reads CASSPFGRGATGELFF. The CDR3 bases are TGTGCCAGCAGCCCATTTGGGCGGGGGGCCACCGGGGAGCTGTTTTTT.

The CDR3 sequence is CSVPSGTGSGEQYF. Here the CDR3 DNA reads TGCAGCGTTCCCTCCGGGACAGGGTCGGGTGAGCAGTACTTC. The V call is TRBV29-1, the J call TRBJ2-7, with 9 bases matching TRBD1. Germline CDR1 reads SQVTM; CDR2 reads ANQGSEA. The length of the CDR3 is 14 residues. V gave up 5 bases and J gave up 7 bases; unmatched junction bases: 12.